This record covers a single T cell receptor beta chain. This CDR3 has 14 residues. The V end was cut by 4 bases, the J end by 1 base, with 10 bases between. Germline V gives CDR1 LNHNV, CDR2 YYDKDF (reference sequence). The source of the sample is a study of blood T cell repertoires in COVID-19. TCRdb's copy holds only in-frame clones and misses some; the assay was immunoSEQ multiplex PCR. This sample has about 220,000 clones, with approximately 84% found just once. This chain joins TRBV15 and TRBJ2-5; D is ambiguous. The sequence derives from a middle-aged man who had recovered from COVID-19. The sample comprised PBMCs or T cells enriched from blood (not recorded which). CDR3 coding DNA: TGTGCCACCAGCATGGGCTCAATCCAAGAGACCCAGTACTTC. Its translation: CATSMGSIQETQYF. Combining the CDR3 with reference TRBV15 and TRBJ2-5 gives the whole variable domain DAMVIQNPRYQVTQFGKPVTLSCSQTLNHNVMYWYQQKSSQAPKLLFHYYDKDFNNEADTPDNFQSRRPNTSFCFLDIRSPGLGDTAMYLCATSMGSIQETQYFGPGTRLLVL.